This T cell receptor (beta chain) comes out of a study of cytomegalovirus exposure and HLA in healthy donors. Looking at the study overall: As an earlier analysis found, around 200 million T cells yielded 117 million unique TCR beta sequences. Study conclusions and caveats: As a later analysis revealed, most CMV-associated TCR beta chains appeared HLA-restricted.

Nominally healthy donors provided the samples, though records likely missed some immune exposures. PCR involved 60 Vbeta and 13 Jbeta primers. Assay used: immunoSEQ multiplex PCR; TCRdb lists only in-frame clones, some missing. The sample has about 89,000 clones, around 76% seen once. Concerning this clone itself: What it binds is not known.

The clonotype originates from a man younger than 40 in good health and CMV-seropositive. Sequencing was carried out using PBMCs.

CDR3: CASSERGDTGELFF. CDR3 nucleotides: TGTGCCAGCAGTGAGCGGGGAGACACCGGGGAGCTGTTTTTT. V gene TRBV6-4 combines with J gene TRBJ2-2, with a weak D call TRBD2 (6 bases). This CDR3 region has 14 residues. The V end was cut by 3 bases, the J end by 3 bases, with 8 bases between. Germline V CDR1 and CDR2: MRHNA, SNTAGT.